This TCR beta chain is drawn from a study of blood T cell repertoires in COVID-19. Data came from immunoSEQ multiplex PCR; TCRdb stores just in-frame clones and leaves some out. The table records 190,000 or so clones, 81% of them present only once. The CDR3 consists of 14 residues. V lost 4 bases, J lost 7 bases, and 13 bases lay in between. Germline V gene data show CDR1 as LNHDA and CDR2 as SQIVND (reference sequence). The sequence was obtained from a man aged 40-55 years who had recovered from COVID-19. Sequenced sample: PBMCs or T cells enriched from blood (not recorded which). The chain couples TRBV19 to TRBJ1-4; the D gene is possibly TRBD1 (5 bases). In nucleotides, the CDR3 is TGTGCCAGTAGTAGCGGGACGACGAGTGAAAAACTGTTTTTT. This encodes CASSSGTTSEKLFF.